Below are 14 T cell receptor beta chains sequenced from a single sample in a study of CD8+ T cells in alopecia areata. Isolated RNA was reverse transcribed into cDNA used as the sequencing template. Method: immunoSEQ multiplex PCR; TCRdb's copy keeps in-frame clones and lacks some. This table holds about 180,000 clones, 53% found once. Documented treatment: oral pan-JAK inhibitor, 5-10 mg twice daily. Sequenced here: CD8+ T cells sorted from blood, sampled at week 24, from a patient treated with tofacitinib. The receptors were sampled from a human donor with alopecia areata.

Worth noting for this clone: The identical CDR3 is also encoded by other nucleotide sequences in the sample. The chain has TRBV13 and TRBJ2-5; the D is unclear. In germline, CDR1 is PRHDT, CDR2 FYEKMQ (reference sequence). The length of the CDR3 is 14 residues. V was trimmed by 0 bases and J by 2 bases, leaving 7 bases between them. Here the CDR3 reads CASSLGAAQETQYF. As DNA, the CDR3 is TGTGCCAGCAGCTTAGGGGCAGCTCAAGAGACCCAGTACTTC.

The genes are TRBV30 and TRBJ2-7; TRBD1 agrees at 8 bases. The CDR3 length is 17 residues. The germline V gene encodes CDR1 GTSNPN and CDR2 SVGIG (reference sequence). V gave up 0 bases and J gave up 5 bases; unmatched junction bases: 15. In DNA form, the CDR3 reads TGTGCCTGGAGTGTTCGGACAGGGTTTCAAATTGTCGACGAGCAGTACTTC. It specifies CAWSVRTGFQIVDEQYF.

The V gene is TRBV4-3, the J gene TRBJ1-5; D gene unclear. Germline assignment: CDR1 LGHNA and CDR2 YSLEER. Trimming removed 0 bases from V and 5 bases from J, with 14 bases in between. The CDR3 extends over 16 amino acids. The CDR3 bases are TGCGCCAGCAGCCAAGATATGGTCACAGAGTATCAGCCCCAGCATTTT. Translated, it gives CASSQDMVTEYQPQHF.

This clone has just one count. The chain carries TRBV25-1 and TRBJ2-5; 8 nucleotides match TRBD2. Germline V gene sequence: CDR1 MGHDK, CDR2 SYGVNS. Trimming cost V 1 base and J 4 bases; bases outside gene matches: 5. This CDR3 comprises 15 residues. The CDR3 loop reads CASSESGGAGETQYF. The CDR3 DNA reads as TGTGCCAGCAGTGAATCCGGGGGGGCCGGAGAGACCCAGTACTTC.

In the case of this clone: Other DNA sequences from this sample encode an identical CDR3 as well. The CDR3 here is CASSSDSYNEQFF. CDR3 sequence (DNA): TGTGCCAGCAGCTCAGACTCCTACAATGAGCAGTTCTTC. This chain uses TRBV5-6 with TRBJ2-1; D gene unclear. Trimming stripped 3 bases from V and 0 bases from J, with 4 bases between. The CDR3 contains 13 residues. Germline assignment: CDR1 SGHDT and CDR2 YYEEEE.

The chain recombines TRBV25-1 with TRBJ1-2, with D possibly being TRBD1 (6 bases). The CDR3 consists of 15 residues. With 1 base removed from V and 5 bases from J, the gap between germline ends came to 14 bases. Per the germline V gene, CDR1 is MGHDK and CDR2 is SYGVNS. The CDR3 protein is CASSESGRGGYGYTF. The CDR3 DNA sequence: TGTGCCAGCAGTGAATCGGGCAGGGGAGGGTATGGCTACACCTTC.

This clone was detected only a few times. In DNA, the CDR3 is TGCAGCGTTGAAGAGGGACAGGGGTTGTACTTC. Its protein is CSVEEGQGLYF. The V call is TRBV29-1, the J call TRBJ2-4; 10 bases align to TRBD1. The CDR3 is 11 residues long. Germline V lookup: CDR1 SQVTM, CDR2 ANQGSEA. The ends lost 0 bases at V and 15 bases at J; junction bases unmatched: 2.

This chain joins TRBV30 and TRBJ1-1; tentative D call: TRBD1 (6 bases). This CDR3 spans 14 amino acids. The V end was cut by 4 bases, the J end by 1 base, with 13 bases between. CDR1 is GTSNPN and CDR2 is SVGIG in the germline V gene (reference sequence). The CDR3 DNA sequence: TGTGCCTGGAACAGGGACGTAGGGAACACTGAAGCTTTCTTT. It codes for CAWNRDVGNTEAFF.

This clone came up a few times. An end of the junction differs from the germline gene, which may be a read error. The chain employs TRBV4-1 and TRBJ1-1; D is ambiguous. The CDR3 contains 15 residues. Per the germline V gene, CDR1 is MGHRA and CDR2 is YSYEKL. In nucleotides, the CDR3 is TGCGCCAGCAGCGAAGATGGCCAGGATGACACTGAAGCTTTCTTT. Translating gives CASSEDGQDDTEAFF.

This rearrangement joins TRBV25-1 to TRBJ1-5; TRBD1 matches 8 bases. This CDR3 is built from 12 residues. Looked up from germline, CDR1 is MGHDK and CDR2 is SYGVNS. V shed 8 bases and J 9 bases; nucleotides not matched to a gene: 6. CDR3: CASGQGEWPQHF. Written as DNA, the CDR3 is TGTGCCAGCGGACAGGGTGAGTGGCCCCAGCATTTT.

The V call is TRBV11-2, the J call TRBJ2-3; a possible D gene is TRBD2 (5 bases). V was shortened by 5 bases and J by 3 bases, with 12 bases between the two germline ends. This CDR3 has 14 residues. In germline, CDR1 is SGHAT, CDR2 FQNNGV. The CDR3 sequence is CASSLAARTDTQYF. CDR3 sequence (DNA): TGTGCCAGCAGCCTAGCTGCTAGGACAGATACGCAGTATTTT.

As regards this clone: Other DNA sequences within the sample encode an identical CDR3. The chain joins TRBV11-2 to TRBJ2-7; D assignment may be TRBD1 or TRBD2 (6 bases each). This CDR3 has 12 residues. Germline V gene lookup returns CDR1 SGHAT and CDR2 FQNNGV. V was shortened by 5 bases and J by 7 bases, with 12 bases between the two germline ends. The CDR3, as DNA: TGTGCCAGCAGCCTTGGAGGGGGTGAGCAGTACTTC. Its protein is CASSLGGGEQYF.

This chain uses TRBV25-1 with TRBJ1-1, with D maybe TRBD1 (5 bases). CDR1 and CDR2 from the germline V gene are MGHDK and SYGVNS. The CDR3 runs to 15 residues. The ends were cut back, 1 base at V and 2 bases at J, with 11 bases in the middle. This chain's CDR3 is CASSEWAGQNTEAFF. The CDR3 nucleotides are TGTGCCAGCAGTGAATGGGCAGGACAAAACACTGAAGCTTTCTTT. The full variable domain, with the rest looked up from reference TRBV25-1 and TRBJ1-1, is EADIYQTPRYLVIGTGKKITLECSQTMGHDKMYWYQQDPGMELHLIHYSYGVNSTEKGDLSSESTVSRIRTEHFPLTLESARPSHTSQYLCASSEWAGQNTEAFFGQGTRLTVV.

In this sample, this clone turned up once. This chain joins TRBV29-1 and TRBJ2-7; 7 nucleotides line up with TRBD2. After removal of 4 bases from V and 3 bases from J, the junction contained 6 bases not matched to a gene. The CDR3 loop spans 13 amino acids. The germline gives CDR1 SQVTM, CDR2 ANQGSEA. The DNA for the CDR3 is TGCAGCGTTGTGCTAGCGGCTTACTACGAGCAGTACTTC. Amino acids: CSVVLAAYYEQYF.